This T cell receptor beta chain is drawn from a study of molecular identifiers for immune sequencing clone quantification. Germline lookup yields CDR1 LNHDA and CDR2 SQIVND (reference sequence). V was pared by 3 bases and J by 7 bases, with 16 bases between. The CDR3 covers 14 residues. TCRdb redid the calling of the PCR reads with MiXCR, one entry per CDR3 protein. The top ten clones hold 6% to 7% of a sample with 8,300 or so distinct CDR3 sequences, roughly 30% of them seen once. Naive CD8 libraries came from about 19,000 to 1,100,000 sorted cells with 10%, 30% or 50% RNA. Sequencing was done on a sample of naive CD8+ T cells from blood, with Jurkat cell RNA spiked in. Subset described: FACS-sorted CD8+CD4-CCR7+CD45RA+ naive T cells. The TCR comes from a human donor in good health. Some libraries in this study had Jurkat cell RNA spiked in. The chain joins TRBV19 to TRBJ2-7; D remains ambiguous. CDR3: CASSIGSPRREQYF. The DNA for the CDR3 is TGTGCCAGTAGTATCGGTTCGCCCCGAAGAGAGCAGTACTTC.